The rows below give T cell receptor beta chains drawn from one sample of a study of neurological immune-mediated disorders. TCRdb called the 5' RACE reads again in MiXCR, with one record for every CDR3 protein. The sample lists 18,000 or so distinct CDR3 sequences, 14% occurring once. Sequenced input: CD4+ T cells from blood. The source is an older woman with HTLV-1-associated myelopathy (HAM/TSP). CDR3s include the opening cysteine and the closing phenylalanine or tryptophan. A D gene is named only where the DNA matches it firmly. Size tells how often a clone was seen (once, few, many) or the class of an expanded clone, and some rows leave it out.

V,J,D,size,CDR3,DNA
TRBV29-1,TRBJ2-7,NA,many,CSVPTGEQAYEQYF,TGCAGCGTCCCCACGGGCGAGCAGGCCTACGAGCAGTACTTC
TRBV4-2,TRBJ1-1,NA,many,CASSRETGSNTEAFF,TGTGCCAGCAGTCGGGAGACAGGCTCTAACACTGAAGCTTTCTTT
TRBV20-1,TRBJ2-3,NA,many,CSAEAEGFGDTQYF,TGCAGTGCGGAGGCTGAGGGATTTGGAGATACGCAGTATTTT
TRBV5-1,TRBJ2-1,NA,NA,CASSFYICSARVRGLAGGGEQFF,NA
TRBV20-1,TRBJ1-1,TRBD1,many,CSTGGTGNTEAFF,TGCAGTACAGGGGGGACAGGGAACACTGAAGCTTTCTTT
TRBV14,TRBJ1-2,NA,many,CASSQAVNYGYTF,TGTGCCAGCAGCCAAGCAGTCAACTATGGCTACACCTTC
TRBV12-3/TRBV12-4,TRBJ1-1,TRBD1,NA,CASSFRRDRDMNTEAFF,TGTGCCAGCAGTTTTAGGCGGGACAGGGACATGAACACTGAAGCTTTCTTT
TRBV18,TRBJ1-2,NA,NA,CASSPGGNHGYTF,TGTGCCAGCTCACCAGGGGGTAATCATGGCTACACCTTC
TRBV6-6,TRBJ1-2,NA,many,CASSYSGSNYGYTF,TGTGCCAGCAGTTACTCGGGTTCTAACTATGGCTACACCTTC
TRBV7-8,TRBJ2-2,TRBD2,many,CASSWSGGPTGELFF,TGTGCCAGCAGCTGGAGCGGGGGGCCCACCGGGGAGCTGTTTTTT
TRBV5-1,TRBJ2-3,NA,many,CASSPGTLKRADTQYF,TGCGCCAGCAGCCCGGGGACCCTCAAAAGGGCAGATACGCAGTATTTT
TRBV3-1,TRBJ2-7,NA,many,CASSPRGLSYEQYF,TGTGCCAGCAGCCCCCGCGGGCTCTCCTACGAGCAGTACTTC
TRBV29-1,TRBJ1-1,NA,many,CSVVGTAPTEAFF,TGCAGCGTTGTCGGGACGGCCCCCACTGAAGCTTTCTTT
TRBV7-2,TRBJ2-1,TRBD2,NA,CASRTYSGGYYNEQFF,TGTGCCAGCAGAACATATAGCGGGGGGTACTACAATGAGCAGTTCTTC
TRBV20-1,TRBJ2-7,TRBD1,NA,CSARGRDRGYEQYF,TGCAGTGCTAGAGGGCGGGACAGGGGCTACGAGCAGTACTTC
TRBV5-1,TRBJ2-3,NA,many,CASINGRAPDTQYF,TGCGCCAGCATCAACGGACGGGCCCCAGATACGCAGTATTTT